What follows are 20 T cell receptor beta chains derived from one specimen sequenced in a study of CD8 T cells in ankylosing spondylitis. TCRdb re-called the 5' RACE reads with MiXCR, one entry per CDR3 protein. The sample has roughly 190,000 distinct CDR3 sequences; roughly 12% are singletons. The sample taken for sequencing was blood, either unsorted or a sorted T cell fraction (not recorded which). Receptors were obtained from a male donor with ankylosing spondylitis or in good health (not recorded which).

There are a few counts of this clonotype. The V gene is TRBV11-2, the J gene TRBJ2-7; no clear D. Germline CDR1 and CDR2: SGHAT and FQNNGV. With 2 bases removed from V and 5 bases from J, the gap between germline ends came to 16 bases. The CDR3 has 15 amino acids. In DNA, the CDR3 is TGTGCCAGCAGCTTAATCATAGCCCCGGAAGACGAGCAGTACTTC. Protein: CASSLIIAPEDEQYF.

The chain links TRBV4-1 to TRBJ2-3; 8 bases line up with TRBD1. Trimming at V came to 0 bases and at J to 4 bases, leaving 3 bases not matched to a gene. This CDR3 has 15 amino acids. Germline CDR1 and CDR2: MGHRA and YSYEKL. The CDR3 loop is CASSQDIQGADTQYF. CDR3 in DNA: TGCGCCAGCAGCCAAGATATACAGGGGGCAGATACGCAGTATTTT.

This clonotype was seen a few times. The V and J genes are TRBV5-1 and TRBJ2-1, with D perhaps matching TRBD2 (6 bases). The CDR3 runs 16 residues. Germline CDR1 reads SGHRS; CDR2 reads YFSETQ. Trimming shortened V by 3 bases and J by 6 bases, and 19 bases separated the two germline ends. The CDR3 loop is CASSSRTITGLNEQFF. The CDR3 DNA reads TGCGCCAGCAGCTCCCGGACTATAACGGGACTCAATGAGCAGTTCTTC.

This clonotype was observed a handful of times. The genes are TRBV12-3 or TRBV12-4 and TRBJ2-7; weak D call: TRBD2 (6 bases). This CDR3 spans 14 amino acids. Trimming shortened V by 5 bases and J by 1 base, and 12 bases separated the two germline ends. The CDR3, as DNA: TGTGCCAGCAGTCGGGGACTGGCTTCCTACGAGCAGTACTTC. This translates into CASSRGLASYEQYF.

The V gene is TRBV6-1, the J gene TRBJ2-2; 10 nucleotides align to TRBD2. CDR3 size: 17 residues. V shed 5 bases, J shed 0 bases, and the junction held 6 bases outside the gene matches. Germline CDR1 and CDR2: MNHNS and SASEGT. In DNA, the CDR3 is TGTGCCAGCAGTCCCCGACTAGCGGGCGCGAACACCGGGGAGCTGTTTTTT. Encoded protein: CASSPRLAGANTGELFF.

The chain recombines TRBV29-1 with TRBJ2-1, with TRBD2 matching 14 bases. Germline V lookup: CDR1 SQVTM, CDR2 ANQGSEA. The CDR3 length is 15 residues. The junction had 5 bases not matched to a gene; V was cut back by 7 bases and J by 3 bases. DNA of the CDR3: TGCAGCGCTGGACTAGCGGGGGGCTTCTACAATGAGCAGTTCTTC. Translation: CSAGLAGGFYNEQFF.

The gene calls are TRBV6-5 and TRBJ2-2; no clear D gene. V lost 2 bases to trimming and J lost 7 bases, with 11 bases between them. Germline CDR1 MNHEY, CDR2 SVGAGI. The CDR3 has 14 residues. For the CDR3, the DNA is TGTGCCAGCAGTTACATTGGGGAAAGCGGGGAGCTGTTTTTT. It is translated as CASSYIGESGELFF.

The J gene is TRBJ2-7, the V gene TRBV4-1; maybe TRBD2 (5 bases). Between the trimmed V and J ends, which lost 4 bases and 6 bases, there was a span of 13 bases. The CDR3 has 13 residues. Germline values: CDR1 MGHRA, CDR2 YSYEKL. CDR3 DNA: TGCGCCAGCAGCCCGGGGTTTGGGTTCGAGCAGTACTTC. It specifies CASSPGFGFEQYF.

The gene calls are TRBV13 and TRBJ2-1; TRBD2 matches at 9 bases. V shed 1 base and J 8 bases; nucleotides not matched to a gene: 12. This CDR3 is 17 amino acids long. Germline-derived CDR1 and CDR2 are PRHDT and FYEKMQ (reference sequence). DNA for the CDR3: TGTGCCAGCAGCTTAGAGCACGGACTAGCGCCGCTGGATGAGCAGTTCTTC. Its protein product is CASSLEHGLAPLDEQFF.

The V gene is TRBV30, the J gene TRBJ1-1; unclear D gene. The ends were cut back, 0 bases at V and 8 bases at J, with 10 bases in the middle. The CDR3 spans 12 residues. Germline V gene data show CDR1 as GTSNPN and CDR2 as SVGIG (reference sequence). CDR3: CAWSVPSGEAFF. In DNA form, the CDR3 reads TGTGCCTGGAGTGTCCCATCTGGGGAAGCTTTCTTT.

This clonotype came up a few times. The CDR3 sequence: CAWRRIGSYEQYF. CDR3 DNA: TGTGCCTGGCGCCGAATAGGCTCCTACGAGCAGTACTTC. The chain is built from TRBV30 and TRBJ2-7; unclear D gene. Germline V gene sequence: CDR1 GTSNPN, CDR2 SVGIG (reference sequence). Deletions cut 5 bases from V and 0 bases from J, with 11 bases between. CDR3 length equals 13 residues.

There are a few counts of this clonotype. This rearrangement joins TRBV9 to TRBJ2-2; D is possibly TRBD2 (6 bases). The CDR3 has 16 amino acids. CDR1 is SGDLS and CDR2 is YYNGEE in the germline V gene. The V gene lost 5 bases and the J gene lost 5 bases, with 19 bases spanning the gap. CDR3 sequence: CASRGGPGRTTGELFF. The CDR3 nucleotides read TGTGCCAGCAGAGGAGGGCCGGGGCGGACGACCGGGGAGCTGTTTTTT.

The sample holds a few counts of this clonotype. The chain carries TRBV20-1 and TRBJ2-7; no clear D gene. Germline CDR1 and CDR2: DFQATT and SNEGSKA (reference sequence). The V end lost 2 bases, the J end lost 4 bases, and 9 bases lay between the germline ends. The CDR3 length is 12 residues. This CDR3 reads CSARSVGYEQYF. The DNA of the CDR3 is TGCAGTGCTAGATCGGTGGGGTACGAGCAGTACTTC.

The table lists this clonotype with many counts. The chain uses TRBV12-3 or TRBV12-4 and TRBJ1-1, with D unresolved. Trimming stripped 3 bases from V and 4 bases from J, with 9 bases between. The CDR3 has 13 residues. This CDR3 is CASSLIWGTEAFF. CDR3 nucleotide sequence: TGTGCCAGCAGTTTGATATGGGGCACTGAAGCTTTCTTT.

This clonotype was seen only a few times. The chain joins TRBV11-3 to TRBJ2-3, with TRBD2 matching over 7 bases. V trimming: 1 base; J trimming: 6 bases; junction bases outside the gene matches: 7. The germline CDR1 and CDR2 sequences are SGHNT and YENEEA. This CDR3 comprises 15 residues. CDR3 coding DNA: TGTGCCAGCAGCTTAGTATGGGACTACGCCGATACGCAGTATTTT. Translated: CASSLVWDYADTQYF.

V gene TRBV6-4 combines with J gene TRBJ2-1, with 11 nucleotides matching TRBD2. CDR1 is MRHNA, CDR2 SNTAGT, per germline. The length of the CDR3 is 18 residues. V shed 3 bases, J shed 6 bases, and the junction held 13 bases outside the gene matches. The CDR3 nucleotides read TGTGCCAGCAGTGAGGTTGGGATACTAGCGGGAGTCGGCAATGAGCAGTTCTTC. This codes for CASSEVGILAGVGNEQFF.

This clonotype was detected a few times. The chain is built from TRBV5-1 and TRBJ2-2, with D tentatively TRBD1 (6 bases). There are 15 residues in the CDR3. CDR1 and CDR2 from the germline V gene are SGHRS and YFSETQ. Trimming shortened V by 0 bases and J by 1 base, and 7 bases separated the two germline ends. Here the CDR3 reads CASSLVTGNTGELFF. As DNA, the CDR3 is TGCGCCAGCAGCTTGGTGACAGGGAACACCGGGGAGCTGTTTTTT.

This clonotype was counted between two and nine times. The chain recombines TRBV10-1 with TRBJ1-1; D might be TRBD1 (6 bases). The CDR3 has 14 amino acids. CDR1 is WNHNN and CDR2 is SYGVQD in the germline V gene (reference sequence). Trimming took off 6 bases at V and 1 base at J, with 12 bases between the two ends. CDR3 nucleotide sequence: TGCGCCAGCAGGCCCCCCAGGGGGAACACTGAAGCTTTCTTT. This codes for CASRPPRGNTEAFF.

A note on this clonotype: Possible read error: a much larger clone is one base away. The rearrangement joins TRBV4-1 to TRBJ2-2; no clear D. The V gene lost 1 base and the J gene lost 5 bases, with 2 bases spanning the gap. Germline V gene sequence: CDR1 MGHRA, CDR2 YSYEKL. This CDR3 is 12 amino acids long. CDR3 bases: TGCGCCAGCAGCCAAGCGACCGGGGAGCTGTTTTTT. This encodes CASSQATGELFF.

This clonotype was counted between two and nine times. V and J are TRBV6-5 and TRBJ2-5; 7 bases are a match to TRBD1. The CDR3 spans 14 residues. The J segment lost 3 bases and the V segment lost 2 bases, leaving 3 bases of the junction unmatched. The germline V gene has CDR1 MNHEY and CDR2 SVGAGI. CDR3 loop: CASSYNDREETQYF. The CDR3 nucleotides read TGTGCCAGCAGTTACAACGACAGGGAAGAGACCCAGTACTTC.